Listed here are 12 T cell receptor beta chains from one sample, sequenced in a study of T cell clonality in common variable immunodeficiency. Notes on the study in general: Common variable immunodeficiency TCR beta sequences reportedly had fewer deletions and N-nucleotide insertions.

The method was immunoSEQ multiplex PCR; TCRdb's version includes in-frame clones alone and lacks a portion of them. The sample includes 30,000 or so clones, none of them occurring once. Their target antigens are unknown. Sequenced material: peripheral blood mononuclear cells. The receptors come from a human donor with common variable immunodeficiency.

Many counts were recorded for this clone. The CDR3 loop reads CASSLGQGEKLFF. The CDR3 DNA, read in part, is TGTGCCAGCAGCTTGGGACAGGGGGAAAAA. This chain connects TRBV11-2 to TRBJ1-4; 10 bases line up with TRBD1. The sequenced fragment ends 3 residues before the CDR3 boundary, so the rest is inferred from the germline J gene. Germline loops: CDR1 SGHAT, CDR2 FQNNGV. The CDR3 sequence is 13 residues long. V dropped 3 bases and J dropped 8; count of bases not matched to a gene: 0.

As to this clone: The read is 3 residues too short to cover the CDR3 end, so that end is filled in from the germline J gene. The genes are TRBV19 and TRBJ2-3, with 9 bases that match TRBD1. Trimming at V came to 7 bases and at J to 4 bases, leaving 9 bases not matched to a gene. CDR1 is LNHDA, CDR2 SQIVND, per germline (reference sequence). The CDR3 is made up of 15 amino acids. The DNA read from the CDR3 is TGTGCCAGTACCAGGGGACAGGGTTTGGCAGATACG. Translated: CASTRGQGLADT. The complete CDR3 protein is CASTRGQGLADTQYF.

Ten or more counts support this clone. The read gets to within 3 residues of the CDR3 end, and the germline J gene fills in the rest. The chain links TRBV19 to TRBJ2-1, with TRBD2 identical over 14 bases. The junction had 7 bases not matched to a gene; V was cut back by 3 bases and J by 9 bases. This CDR3 contains 16 residues. CDR1 LNHDA and CDR2 SQIVND come from the germline V gene (reference sequence). CDR3 region: CASSMRGLAGVTEQFF. CDR3 DNA (partial): TGTGCCAGTAGTATGCGGGGACTAGCGGGGGTAACTGAG.

As for this clone: The read comes to an end 3 residues before the CDR3 does, leaving the germline J gene to fill in the end. The V and J genes are TRBV7-2 and TRBJ2-7, with D maybe TRBD2 (6 bases). The CDR3 spans 15 residues. V was cut by 1 base and J by 1 base, with 11 bases left in between. Per germline, CDR1 SGHTA and CDR2 FQGNSA. This CDR3 reads CASSLVAGTSYEQYF. The DNA read from the CDR3 is TGTGCCAGCAGCTTAGTTGCGGGGACTTCCTACGAG.

This clone was detected only a few times. The DNA ends 3 residues before the CDR3 does, and the rest of the CDR3 is filled in from the germline J gene. This chain uses TRBV5-1 with TRBJ2-3; D gene uncertain. CDR3 size: 14 residues. The germline gives CDR1 SGHRS, CDR2 YFSETQ. V lost 0 bases and J lost 1, with 6 bases in between. The CDR3 protein is CASSLAVGTDTQYF. CDR3 DNA, as far as it was read: TGCGCCAGCAGCTTGGCGGTCGGCACAGATACG.

Points on this clone: The CDR3 end falls 3 residues outside the read, so it is completed with the germline J gene. J is TRBJ1-1 and V is TRBV6-2 or TRBV6-3, with TRBD1 as a possible D gene (6 bases). CDR1 is MNHEY, CDR2 SVGEGT, per germline. V was trimmed by 4 bases and J by 5 bases, leaving 17 bases between them. This CDR3 is built from 15 residues. The sequenced CDR3 bases are TGTGCCAGCAGTTTGGTGGGGGGGCGCGGGACTGAA. Encoded protein: CASSLVGGRGTE. The entire CDR3 is CASSLVGGRGTEAFF.

With regard to this clone: The CDR3 goes on 3 residues after the read ends, and that part is filled in from the germline J gene. This chain links TRBV7-2 with TRBJ2-7, with a weak D call TRBD2 (6 bases). Trimming pared 5 bases from V and 4 bases from J, leaving 15 bases between. Germline V lookup: CDR1 SGHTA, CDR2 FQGNSA. There are 14 residues in the CDR3. The CDR3 region is CASSVQTGGYEQYF. The sequenced CDR3 bases are TGTGCCAGCAGCGTACAAACCGGGGGTTACGAG.

As to this clone: The read stops 3 residues short of the end of the CDR3; the missing end is completed from the germline J gene. The gene calls are TRBV6-2 or TRBV6-3 and TRBJ1-2; TRBD1 matches 7 bases. This CDR3 contains 14 residues. The V gene's germline CDR1 is MNHEY and CDR2 SVGEGT. J was trimmed by 4 bases and V by 4 bases; bases with no gene match: 6. The covered CDR3 bases are TGTGCCAGCAGTTCCGCGGACAGGATCTATGGC. This codes for CASSSADRIYG. The entire CDR3 protein reads CASSSADRIYGYTF.

The table lists this clone with many counts. The read ends 3 residues shy of where the CDR3 ends; the end is completed using the germline J gene. V gene TRBV7-9 combines with J gene TRBJ1-2; 8 nucleotides align to TRBD1. This CDR3 is 14 amino acids long. CDR1 SEHNR and CDR2 FQNEAQ come from the germline V gene (reference sequence). CDR3 region: CASSMDRAVGGYTF. The sequenced part of the CDR3 DNA is TGTGCCAGCAGCATGGACAGGGCGGTGGGGGGC. The full variable domain, rest sourced from reference TRBV7-9 and TRBJ1-2, is DTGVSQNPRHKITKRGQNVTFRCDPISEHNRLYWYRQTLGQGPEFLTYFQNEAQLEKSRLLSDRFSAERPKGSFSTLEIQRTEQGDSAMYLCASSMDRAVGGYTFGSGTRLTVV.

With regard to this clone: The missing CDR3 end, 3 residues past where the read stops, is filled in from the germline J gene. The gene calls are TRBV7-9 and TRBJ1-4, with TRBD1 matching over 8 bases. Germline V lookup: CDR1 SEHNR, CDR2 FQNEAQ (reference sequence). The CDR3 length is 15 residues. V shed 5 bases, J shed 5 bases, and the junction held 7 bases outside the gene matches. The covered CDR3 bases are TGTGCCAGCAGCCGGATTGGACAGGGAAATGAAAAA. It yields the protein CASSRIGQGNEK. The full CDR3 reads CASSRIGQGNEKLFF.

This clone came up many times. The read stops 3 residues short of the end of the CDR3; the missing end is completed from the germline J gene. The rearrangement uses TRBV20-1 and TRBJ2-3; the D gene is possibly TRBD2 (7 bases). CDR1 DFQATT and CDR2 SNEGSKA come from the germline V gene (reference sequence). Trimming stripped 6 bases from V and 4 bases from J, with 11 bases between. The CDR3 is 12 amino acids. CDR3 in amino acids: CSAREGADTQYF. The DNA read from the CDR3 is TGCAGTGCAAGGGAGGGGGCAGATACG.

At least ten counts were recorded for this clone. The read ends 3 residues shy of where the CDR3 ends; the end is completed using the germline J gene. The chain carries TRBV28 and TRBJ1-2; 8 positions agree with TRBD1. The J segment lost 4 bases and the V segment lost 6 bases, leaving 10 bases of the junction unmatched. Germline V gene data show CDR1 as MDHEN and CDR2 as SYDVKM. This CDR3 contains 15 residues. The DNA read from the CDR3 is TGTGCCAGCAGCGCGACCATAGACAGGGGCTATGGC. It yields the protein CASSATIDRGYG. The entire CDR3 protein is CASSATIDRGYGYTF.